This TCR beta chain was retrieved from a study of T cell changes during pregnancy in multiple sclerosis. Data came from immunoSEQ multiplex PCR; TCRdb stores just in-frame clones and leaves some out. The sample comprises roughly 87,000 clones, about 93% of which are singletons, and about 1.3% rests with the top ten. Germline-derived CDR1 and CDR2 are SGHTA and FQGNSA. V lost 8 bases to trimming and J lost 6 bases, with 11 bases between them. The length of the CDR3 is 12 residues. The TCR was taken from a female donor in good health, enrolled as a control in a pregnancy study. The rearrangement links TRBV7-2 to TRBJ1-5; tentatively, D is TRBD1 (5 bases). The starting material was peripheral blood, obtained in the third trimester of pregnancy. CDR3 in DNA: TGTGCCAGCGGACTGGGGGGTCAGCCCCAGCATTTT. Amino acids: CASGLGGQPQHF.